This TCR beta chain was sequenced for a study of OX40 agonist ivuxolimab in advanced cancers. Profiled with immunoSEQ multiplex PCR; TCRdb holds only in-frame clones, not every one. This repertoire shows some 3,500 clones, 75% to 90% found once; its top ten account for 25% to 35%. Germline V gene sequence: CDR1 MGHRA, CDR2 YSYEKL. V lost 4 bases, J lost 4 bases, and 13 bases lay in between. The CDR3 has 14 amino acids. Here the sequenced sample was CD4+ or CD8+ T cells sorted from blood, taken in a trial of the OX40 agonist ivuxolimab. The receptor's source is an adult with an advanced solid tumor such as melanoma, head and neck, liver or kidney cancer. The V and J genes are TRBV4-1 and TRBJ2-5, with D hard to call. The CDR3 nucleotides are TGCGCCAGCAGCCTTCGGGCGGCCCCAGAGACCCAGTACTTC. It codes for CASSLRAAPETQYF.